Below are 9 T cell receptor beta chains sequenced from a single sample in a study of OX40 agonist ivuxolimab in advanced cancers. Here immunoSEQ multiplex PCR was the method, and the copy in TCRdb shows in-frame clones only, minus some. This table holds 74,000 or so clones, about 88% found once. This specimen consisted of CD4+ or CD8+ T cells sorted from blood, obtained in a trial of the OX40 agonist ivuxolimab. The receptors shown here come from an adult with an advanced solid tumor such as melanoma, head and neck, liver or kidney cancer.

The chain combines TRBV11-3 with TRBJ2-5; D is possibly TRBD2 (6 bases). This CDR3 is 14 amino acids long. Trimming took off 5 bases at V and 5 bases at J, with 15 bases between the two ends. Germline CDR1 SGHNT, CDR2 YENEEA. This chain's CDR3 is CASSLTGGSETQYF. DNA of the CDR3: TGTGCCAGCAGCCTAACCGGGGGTAGCGAGACCCAGTACTTC.

The V gene is TRBV9, the J gene TRBJ2-7; maybe TRBD2 (6 bases). The CDR3 is made up of 16 amino acids. CDR1 SGDLS and CDR2 YYNGEE come from the germline V gene. V was trimmed by 0 bases and J by 0 bases, leaving 13 bases between them. The CDR3 DNA is TGTGCCAGCAGCGTAGGAACGGGGGTAAGCTCCTACGAGCAGTACTTC. Translating it yields CASSVGTGVSSYEQYF.

The chain recombines TRBV6-5 with TRBJ2-3; either TRBD1 or TRBD2 may supply D (5 bases each). The CDR3 extends over 13 amino acids. The germline V and J ends were trimmed by 5 bases and 0 bases, with 6 bases remaining between them. CDR1 and CDR2 from the germline V gene are MNHEY and SVGAGI. The CDR3 DNA follows: TGTGCCAGCAGTCGGGACAGCACAGATACGCAGTATTTT. It codes for CASSRDSTDTQYF.

Concerning this clone: The same CDR3 also results from other DNA sequences found in this sample. The chain uses TRBV18 and TRBJ1-3; D is perhaps TRBD1 (6 bases). V was cut by 3 bases and J by 3 bases, with 9 bases left in between. Germline lookup yields CDR1 KGHSH and CDR2 LQKENI. The CDR3 contains 14 residues. CDR3 loop: CASSPDSSGNTIYF. CDR3 DNA: TGTGCCAGCTCACCGGACAGCAGTGGAAACACCATATATTTT.

Details on this clone: The junction departs from the called germline gene at one end, perhaps through a read error. The CDR3 here is CASLGVPF. The CDR3 bases are TGCGCCAGCCTAGGGGTCCCCTTT. The gene calls are TRBV5-1 and TRBJ1-6; D might be TRBD1 (5 bases). This CDR3 is 8 amino acids long. Germline V CDR1 and CDR2: SGHRS, YFSETQ.

This clone was picked up one time. The chain carries TRBV5-1 and TRBJ2-3, with unresolved D. V lost 5 bases to trimming and J lost 3 bases, with 7 bases between them. In germline, CDR1 is SGHRS, CDR2 YFSETQ. This CDR3 has 12 residues. The CDR3 nucleotides read TGCGCCAGCAGTTGGGGTACAGATACGCAGTATTTT. This codes for CASSWGTDTQYF.

The genes are TRBV28 and TRBJ2-1; D is uncertain. Germline V lookup: CDR1 MDHEN, CDR2 SYDVKM. The CDR3 is 12 residues long. V lost 5 bases, J lost 9 bases, and 11 bases lay in between. CDR3 residues: CASSPPVGEQFF. The CDR3, as DNA: TGTGCCAGCAGTCCCCCCGTGGGTGAGCAGTTCTTC.

CDR3 nucleotide sequence: TGTGCCAGCAGCCCCCCGTGGGGGAACGAGCAGTACTTC. Its translation is CASSPPWGNEQYF. V gene TRBV5-4 combines with J gene TRBJ2-7; D could derive from TRBD1 or TRBD2 (5 bases each). The CDR3 loop spans 13 amino acids. The germline gives CDR1 SGHNT, CDR2 YYREEE (reference sequence). The V and J ends lost 4 bases and 5 bases respectively, with 13 bases between them. Combining the CDR3 with reference TRBV5-4 and TRBJ2-7 gives the whole variable domain ETGVTQSPTHLIKTRGQQVTLRCSSQSGHNTVSWYQQALGQGPQFIFQYYREEENGRGNFPPRFSGLQFPNYSSELNVNALELDDSALYLCASSPPWGNEQYFGPGTRLTVT.

The rearrangement uses TRBV9 and TRBJ2-1; 10 positions match TRBD2. V shed 0 bases and J 0 bases; nucleotides not matched to a gene: 3. Per the germline V gene, CDR1 is SGDLS and CDR2 is YYNGEE. The CDR3 is 17 residues long. The CDR3 here is CASSVAASGSSYNEQFF. CDR3 sequence (DNA): TGTGCCAGCAGCGTAGCGGCTAGCGGGAGCTCCTACAATGAGCAGTTCTTC.